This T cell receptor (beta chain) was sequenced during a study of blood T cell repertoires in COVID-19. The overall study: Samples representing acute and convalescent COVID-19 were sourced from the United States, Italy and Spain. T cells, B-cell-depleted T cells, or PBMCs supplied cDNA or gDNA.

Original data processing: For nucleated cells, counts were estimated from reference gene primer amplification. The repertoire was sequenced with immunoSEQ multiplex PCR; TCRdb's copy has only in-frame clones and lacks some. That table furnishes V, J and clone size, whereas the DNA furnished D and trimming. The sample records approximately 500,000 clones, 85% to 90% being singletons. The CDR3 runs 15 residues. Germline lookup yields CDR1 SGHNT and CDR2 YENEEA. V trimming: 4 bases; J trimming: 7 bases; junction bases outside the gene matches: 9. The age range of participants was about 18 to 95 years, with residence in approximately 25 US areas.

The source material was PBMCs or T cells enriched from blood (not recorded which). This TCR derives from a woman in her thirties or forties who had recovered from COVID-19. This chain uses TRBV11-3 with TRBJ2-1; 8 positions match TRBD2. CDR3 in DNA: TGTGCCAGCAGCTACCATAGCGGGAAGGGAAATGAGCAGTTCTTC. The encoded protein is CASSYHSGKGNEQFF. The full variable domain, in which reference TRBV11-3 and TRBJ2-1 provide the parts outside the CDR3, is EAGVVQSPRYKIIEKKQPVAFWCNPISGHNTLYWYLQNLGQGPELLIRYENEEAVDDSQLPKDRFSAERLKGVDSTLKIQPAELGDSAVYLCASSYHSGKGNEQFFGPGTRLTVL.